This is a list of T cell receptor beta chains from one sample in a study of early T cells in non-severe SARS-CoV-2 infection. TCRdb called the 5' RACE reads again in MiXCR, with one record for every CDR3 protein. The sample includes some 70,000 distinct CDR3 sequences, roughly 5% of them seen just once. Sequenced: whole blood. The origin of the receptors is an adult who was a healthcare worker with PCR-confirmed SARS-CoV-2 infection or an uninfected control (not recorded which). CDR3s include the opening cysteine and the closing phenylalanine or tryptophan. Each record gives: J gene, D gene, clone size, V gene, CDR3 DNA, CDR3 protein. A D gene is named only where the DNA matches it firmly. Expanded clones are given a class, and other clones once, few, many or no size at all.

j_gene: TRBJ2-1; d_gene: TRBD2; abundance: many; v_gene: TRBV6-2/TRBV6-3; CDR3nt: TGTGCCAGCAGTCTCATGATAGCGGGAGGGCCCTACAATGAGCAGTTCTTC; CDR3aa: CASSLMIAGGPYNEQFF
j_gene: TRBJ2-1; d_gene: .; abundance: many; v_gene: TRBV19; CDR3nt: TGTGCCAGTAGTGTGATCAATGAGCAGTTCTTC; CDR3aa: CASSVINEQFF
j_gene: TRBJ2-3; d_gene: .; abundance: many; v_gene: TRBV5-4; CDR3nt: TGTGCCAGCAGCTTGGACGGAGATACGCAGTATTTT; CDR3aa: CASSLDGDTQYF
j_gene: TRBJ2-1; d_gene: TRBD2; abundance: many; v_gene: TRBV29-1; CDR3nt: TGCAGCGGTACTAGCGGCCCTCAGAATGAGCAGTTCTTC; CDR3aa: CSGTSGPQNEQFF
j_gene: TRBJ1-1; d_gene: TRBD1; abundance: many; v_gene: TRBV30; CDR3nt: TGTGCCTGGAGTTTAGGACAGGGAGCTTTCTTT; CDR3aa: CAWSLGQGAFF
j_gene: TRBJ2-1; d_gene: TRBD2; abundance: .; v_gene: TRBV5-1; CDR3nt: TGCGCCAGCAGCTGGGGACTAGCGGGGTCCTACAATGAGCAGTTCTTC; CDR3aa: CASSWGLAGSYNEQFF
j_gene: TRBJ2-2; d_gene: .; abundance: many; v_gene: TRBV7-6; CDR3nt: TGTGCCAGCAGCGGTCGGCGGGAAGGTGGGCCCGGGGAGCTGTTTTTT; CDR3aa: CASSGRREGGPGELFF
j_gene: TRBJ2-1; d_gene: TRBD2; abundance: .; v_gene: TRBV2; CDR3nt: TGTGCCAGTTCACGACTAGCGGGACTTAACAATGAGCAGTTCTTC; CDR3aa: CASSRLAGLNNEQFF
j_gene: TRBJ2-3; d_gene: .; abundance: .; v_gene: TRBV5-1; CDR3nt: TGCGCCCCTCAGCAGCTTCGGGAGTCGTCAGATACGCAGTATTTT; CDR3aa: CAPQQLRESSDTQYF
j_gene: TRBJ2-2; d_gene: TRBD2; abundance: many; v_gene: TRBV7-2; CDR3nt: TGTGCCAGCAGCTCCCTGACTAGCGGGAGGAGTGACGGGGAGCTGTTTTTT; CDR3aa: CASSSLTSGRSDGELFF
j_gene: TRBJ2-2; d_gene: .; abundance: few; v_gene: TRBV6-6; CDR3nt: TGTGCCAGCAGTTACTCGCTATCGAACCGTCAGTCCGGGGAGCTGTTTTTT; CDR3aa: CASSYSLSNRQSGELFF
j_gene: TRBJ2-1; d_gene: .; abundance: many; v_gene: TRBV20-1; CDR3nt: TGCAGTGCTAGATCTACTACAGGTAGCTCCTACAATGAGCAGTTCTTC; CDR3aa: CSARSTTGSSYNEQFF
j_gene: TRBJ1-2; d_gene: TRBD1; abundance: few; v_gene: TRBV2; CDR3nt: TGTGCCAGCAGAAGCCCCGGGACAGGTCTCTATGGCTACACCTTC; CDR3aa: CASRSPGTGLYGYTF
j_gene: TRBJ2-7; d_gene: .; abundance: many; v_gene: TRBV20-1; CDR3nt: TGCAGTGCTAGCGGGGGCAGACCCGAGCAGTACTTC; CDR3aa: CSASGGRPEQYF
j_gene: TRBJ2-6; d_gene: TRBD2; abundance: .; v_gene: TRBV27; CDR3nt: TGTGCCAGCAAACTAGCGGGGTTCTCTGGGGCCAACGTCCTGACTTTC; CDR3aa: CASKLAGFSGANVLTF
j_gene: TRBJ2-7; d_gene: TRBD1; abundance: few; v_gene: TRBV10-3; CDR3nt: TGTGCCATCAGAGAAGGAAAAGGGGGCGGGCACGAGCAGTACTTC; CDR3aa: CAIREGKGGGHEQYF
j_gene: TRBJ1-5; d_gene: TRBD1; abundance: .; v_gene: TRBV20-1; CDR3nt: TGCAGTGCTCTCACGGGACAGGGGAAGGCCAATCAGCCCCAGCATTTT; CDR3aa: CSALTGQGKANQPQHF
j_gene: TRBJ2-1; d_gene: .; abundance: many; v_gene: TRBV7-9; CDR3nt: TGTGCCAGCAGTTACCAGGACCGACTGAATGAGCAGTTCTTC; CDR3aa: CASSYQDRLNEQFF
j_gene: TRBJ2-3; d_gene: TRBD2; abundance: .; v_gene: TRBV20-1; CDR3nt: TGCAGTGCCGTTCGACTAGCGGGGACGACAGATACGCAGTATTTT; CDR3aa: CSAVRLAGTTDTQYF
j_gene: TRBJ2-7; d_gene: .; abundance: many; v_gene: TRBV3-1; CDR3nt: TGTGCCAGCAGCCACGGGCTAGCTGATACCTACGAGCAGTACTTC; CDR3aa: CASSHGLADTYEQYF
j_gene: TRBJ1-1; d_gene: .; abundance: .; v_gene: TRBV7-9; CDR3nt: TGTGCCAGCAGCCCATACAATCTGAACACTGAAGCTTTCTTT; CDR3aa: CASSPYNLNTEAFF
j_gene: TRBJ2-7; d_gene: TRBD1; abundance: many; v_gene: TRBV24-1; CDR3nt: TGTGCCACCAGTGACGGTCAGGGGGTCGGCGAGCAGTACTTC; CDR3aa: CATSDGQGVGEQYF
j_gene: TRBJ2-2; d_gene: .; abundance: many; v_gene: TRBV27; CDR3nt: TGTGCCAGCGGACGGGTCGCCGGGGAGCTGTTTTTT; CDR3aa: CASGRVAGELFF
j_gene: TRBJ2-3; d_gene: TRBD1; abundance: .; v_gene: TRBV20-1; CDR3nt: TGCAGTGCCCCAATTAGGTACAGGGGTACCGATACGCAGTATTTT; CDR3aa: CSAPIRYRGTDTQYF
j_gene: TRBJ1-2; d_gene: TRBD1; abundance: few; v_gene: TRBV18; CDR3nt: TGTGCCAGCTCACCCACCGGGACAGGGCTCGACTATGGCTACACCTTC; CDR3aa: CASSPTGTGLDYGYTF
j_gene: TRBJ2-1; d_gene: .; abundance: many; v_gene: TRBV14; CDR3nt: TGTGCCAGCAGCCAAGACCGGCCAGGGGCTACGCTCCCTAATGAGCAGTTCTTC; CDR3aa: CASSQDRPGATLPNEQFF
j_gene: TRBJ2-1; d_gene: TRBD2; abundance: many; v_gene: TRBV19; CDR3nt: TGTGCCAGTAGTGCGAGCGGGATCACCTACAATGAGCAGTTCTTC; CDR3aa: CASSASGITYNEQFF
j_gene: TRBJ2-5; d_gene: .; abundance: many; v_gene: TRBV7-2; CDR3nt: TGTGCCAGCAGCTTAGCGGGACTCCAATACGGGACCCAGTACTTC; CDR3aa: CASSLAGLQYGTQYF
j_gene: TRBJ1-5; d_gene: TRBD1; abundance: medium-sized; v_gene: TRBV10-2; CDR3nt: TGCGCCAGCAGCCTTACAGGGGTTCAGCCCCAGCATTTT; CDR3aa: CASSLTGVQPQHF
j_gene: TRBJ2-3; d_gene: TRBD2; abundance: many; v_gene: TRBV5-5; CDR3nt: TGTGCCAGCAGCTTAGGACTAGCGGGGAGCACAGATACGCAGTATTTT; CDR3aa: CASSLGLAGSTDTQYF
j_gene: TRBJ2-3; d_gene: TRBD2; abundance: .; v_gene: TRBV12-3/TRBV12-4; CDR3nt: TGTGCCAGCAGTTTAAGTAGCGGGGGGCCTCGCACAGATACGCAGTATTTT; CDR3aa: CASSLSSGGPRTDTQYF
j_gene: TRBJ1-1; d_gene: .; abundance: many; v_gene: TRBV5-1; CDR3nt: TGCGCCAGCGAGGACATCCCGGACACTGAAGCTTTCTTT; CDR3aa: CASEDIPDTEAFF
j_gene: TRBJ2-2; d_gene: TRBD2; abundance: many; v_gene: TRBV9; CDR3nt: TGTGCCAGCAGCCCCCGACTAGCGGAGGAACGCACCGGGGAGCTGTTTTTT; CDR3aa: CASSPRLAEERTGELFF
j_gene: TRBJ1-1; d_gene: TRBD1; abundance: many; v_gene: TRBV19; CDR3nt: TGTGCCGCCAAAACAGGGGTAAACACTGAAGCTTTCTTT; CDR3aa: CAAKTGVNTEAFF
j_gene: TRBJ2-7; d_gene: .; abundance: .; v_gene: TRBV18; CDR3nt: TGTGCCAGCTCAAAGGAGGGAATAACCTACGAGCAGTACTTC; CDR3aa: CASSKEGITYEQYF
j_gene: TRBJ1-1; d_gene: .; abundance: many; v_gene: TRBV6-1; CDR3nt: TGTGCCAGCAGTGAATGGTCGGGGGTTAAGGACACTGAAGCTTTCTTT; CDR3aa: CASSEWSGVKDTEAFF
j_gene: TRBJ2-1; d_gene: TRBD2; abundance: many; v_gene: TRBV19; CDR3nt: TGTGCCAGTAGTATAGGGGCGGGAGGATACAATGAGCAGTTCTTC; CDR3aa: CASSIGAGGYNEQFF
j_gene: TRBJ1-6; d_gene: .; abundance: .; v_gene: TRBV30; CDR3nt: TGTGCCTGGAGTTTCCCCAATTCACCCCTCCACTTT; CDR3aa: CAWSFPNSPLHF
j_gene: TRBJ2-1; d_gene: .; abundance: few; v_gene: TRBV7-9; CDR3nt: TGTGCCAGCAGCTTAGCGTTCGGTGCATTCAATGAGCAGTTCTTC; CDR3aa: CASSLAFGAFNEQFF
j_gene: TRBJ2-4; d_gene: .; abundance: .; v_gene: TRBV27; CDR3nt: TGTGCCAGCAGTCCATTAGCCAAAAACATTCAGTACTTC; CDR3aa: CASSPLAKNIQYF
j_gene: TRBJ2-6; d_gene: .; abundance: many; v_gene: TRBV7-9; CDR3nt: TGTGCCCTATCAAAGTACTCTGGGGCCAACGTCCTGACTTTC; CDR3aa: CALSKYSGANVLTF
j_gene: TRBJ1-1; d_gene: .; abundance: many; v_gene: TRBV2; CDR3nt: TGTGCCAGCAGAGAACCTGAGGGGGTTGGAGCTTTCTTT; CDR3aa: CASREPEGVGAFF
j_gene: TRBJ2-7; d_gene: .; abundance: many; v_gene: TRBV29-1; CDR3nt: TGCAGCGTTGAAGACTGGCAGGGGAGAACCTACGAGCAGTACTTC; CDR3aa: CSVEDWQGRTYEQYF
j_gene: TRBJ2-2; d_gene: .; abundance: many; v_gene: TRBV27; CDR3nt: TGTGCCAGCACTTTCTTGAACACCGGGGAGCTGTTTTTT; CDR3aa: CASTFLNTGELFF
j_gene: TRBJ2-7; d_gene: TRBD1; abundance: many; v_gene: TRBV5-5; CDR3nt: TGTGCCAGCAGCTTTATGACAGGGGGCCTGATCTCCTACGAGCAGTACTTC; CDR3aa: CASSFMTGGLISYEQYF
j_gene: TRBJ2-1; d_gene: .; abundance: .; v_gene: TRBV25-1; CDR3nt: TGTGCCAGCAGTAAACAGGGATACAATGAGCAGTTCTTC; CDR3aa: CASSKQGYNEQFF
j_gene: TRBJ1-6; d_gene: .; abundance: many; v_gene: TRBV4-3; CDR3nt: TGCGCCAGCAGCCACCTCCTCTCCGGAGCCCTCCACTTT; CDR3aa: CASSHLLSGALHF
j_gene: TRBJ2-1; d_gene: TRBD1; abundance: many; v_gene: TRBV7-2; CDR3nt: TGTGCCAGCAGGGCCGGGACAGGGGGCTATAATGAGCAGTTCTTC; CDR3aa: CASRAGTGGYNEQFF
j_gene: TRBJ2-2; d_gene: .; abundance: many; v_gene: TRBV4-2; CDR3nt: TGTGCCAGCAGCCAGACAGAGACGAACACCGGGGAGCTGTTTTTT; CDR3aa: CASSQTETNTGELFF
j_gene: TRBJ1-5; d_gene: .; abundance: many; v_gene: TRBV6-2/TRBV6-3; CDR3nt: TGTGCCAGCAGTTCCCCCAATCAGCCCCAGCATTTT; CDR3aa: CASSSPNQPQHF
j_gene: TRBJ1-2; d_gene: .; abundance: few; v_gene: TRBV29-1; CDR3nt: TGCAGCGTGGGATCATTGGGCGGCTACACCTTC; CDR3aa: CSVGSLGGYTF
j_gene: TRBJ2-6; d_gene: .; abundance: many; v_gene: TRBV11-2; CDR3nt: TGTGCCAGCAGCTTACCTGGGGCCAACGTCCTGACTTTC; CDR3aa: CASSLPGANVLTF
j_gene: TRBJ1-3; d_gene: .; abundance: few; v_gene: TRBV3-1; CDR3nt: TGTGCCAGCAGCCAAGATACCGTCTCTGGAAACACCATATATTTT; CDR3aa: CASSQDTVSGNTIYF
j_gene: TRBJ1-1; d_gene: TRBD1; abundance: .; v_gene: TRBV27; CDR3nt: TGTGCCAGCAGTTTCGCCCGCGGCAGGGGGGACACTGAAGCTTTCTTT; CDR3aa: CASSFARGRGDTEAFF
j_gene: TRBJ1-1; d_gene: TRBD1; abundance: many; v_gene: TRBV10-1; CDR3nt: TGCGCCAGTTCGACAGGGGACACTGAAGCTTTCTTT; CDR3aa: CASSTGDTEAFF